This T cell receptor (beta chain) was identified in a study of cytomegalovirus exposure and HLA in healthy donors. Overall study: Among the 350 to 500 donors who were genotyped, about 84% fell in the genetic ancestry cluster that is associated with self-reported Caucasian donors. Broader study findings: In most subjects, TCR beta sequences reportedly gave accurate predictions of HLA-A and HLA-B alleles. Across donors, most TCRs were seen rarely, yet some public ones were widespread.

CDR3 length: 15 amino acids. V gave up 2 bases and J gave up 8 bases, with 16 bases separating them. CDR1 and CDR2 from the germline V gene are SGHDN and FVKESK. Concerning this clone: The antigen remains undetermined.

It was with 60 Vbeta and 13 Jbeta primers that the PCR ran. TCRdb's table, derived via immunoSEQ multiplex PCR, lists solely in-frame clones and lacks some. The table records approximately 150,000 clones, around three quarters of them present only once. The chain recombines TRBV14 with TRBJ1-3, with D possibly TRBD1 on 5 matching bases. The sequence was obtained from a man aged 40-55 years in good health and CMV-seronegative. The sequenced sample consisted of PBMCs. CDR3 region: CASSQTGRPFHTIYF. The CDR3, as DNA: TGTGCCAGCAGCCAAACAGGCCGACCATTTCACACCATATATTTT.